This T cell receptor beta chain was captured by sequencing in a study of CD8+ T cells in alopecia areata. V lost 3 bases to trimming and J lost 4 bases, with 19 bases between them. The germline V gene encodes CDR1 LGHNT and CDR2 FRNRAP. This CDR3 is 16 amino acids long. Treatment specified: oral pan-JAK inhibitor, 5-10 mg twice daily. The sequencing template was cDNA reverse transcribed from extracted RNA. Sequencing was performed with immunoSEQ multiplex PCR; in TCRdb, only in-frame clones are kept and a portion is missing. This sample carries around 100,000 clones, under 90% of them seen once, and the ten largest clones take approximately 10%.

The receptor was derived from a human donor with alopecia areata. This specimen was CD8+ T cells sorted from blood, taken at approximately week 34, from a patient treated with tofacitinib. The J gene is TRBJ2-7, the V gene TRBV12-5; D possibly uses TRBD1 or TRBD2 (5 bases each). In DNA form, the CDR3 reads TGTGCTAGTGGTTTCCTCATCGGGGCAGGGATGTACGAGCAGTACTTC. Translation gives CASGFLIGAGMYEQYF.